The 3 T cell receptor beta chains below come from one sample, sequenced in a study of cytomegalovirus exposure and HLA in healthy donors. With 60 Vbeta and 13 Jbeta primers, the PCR was carried out. Using immunoSEQ multiplex PCR, the repertoire was profiled, and TCRdb retains in-frame clones only, with some absent. The sample carries fewer than 200,000 clones, roughly 70% recorded once. The specimen sequenced was PBMCs. The receptors originated from a girl under 18 in good health and CMV-seronegative.

This chain connects TRBV5-1 to TRBJ1-2, with D perhaps TRBD1 (5 bases). The CDR3 totals 14 residues. V was pared by 0 bases and J by 6 bases, with 12 bases between. Germline loops: CDR1 SGHRS, CDR2 YFSETQ. CDR3 residues: CASSLGGEEDGYTF. CDR3 nucleotides: TGCGCCAGCAGCTTGGGGGGGGAGGAGGATGGCTACACCTTC.

This chain connects TRBV27 to TRBJ2-7; no definite D call. Germline CDR1 is MNHEY and CDR2 is SMNVEV (reference sequence). The CDR3 loop spans 13 amino acids. V was pared by 3 bases and J by 2 bases, with 8 bases between. The CDR3 is CASSFSVAYEQYF. CDR3 nucleotides: TGTGCCAGCAGTTTTTCAGTGGCCTACGAGCAGTACTTC.

The CDR3, as DNA: TGTGCCAGCAGCCAAGGGGGAGCATACGAGCAGTACTTC. Translation: CASSQGGAYEQYF. The chain uses TRBV4-2 and TRBJ2-7; weak D call: TRBD2 (5 bases). V lost 1 base, J lost 4 bases, and 8 bases lay in between. Germline CDR1 and CDR2: LGHNA and YNFKEQ. The CDR3 is 13 residues long.